The T cell receptor beta chain described here comes from a study of cytomegalovirus exposure and HLA in healthy donors. The J segment lost 8 bases and the V segment lost 5 bases, leaving 13 bases of the junction unmatched. Looked up from germline, CDR1 is MDHEN and CDR2 is SYDVKM. The CDR3 consists of 17 residues. In the PCR, 60 Vbeta and 13 Jbeta primers were used. Repertoires were generated with immunoSEQ multiplex PCR, while TCRdb's copy carries only in-frame clones and drops some. This table has about 160,000 clones, less than 90% appearing once. Whole-study findings and limits: Later genetic work tied a missense DCLRE1C variant to beta-chain V and J trimming. Analyses of presence/absence relied on an assumption of roughly uniform sequencing depth across donors.

The sample holds one count of this clone. Antigen: not known. J is TRBJ2-2 and V is TRBV28; 11 positions agree with TRBD2. Sequencing input: PBMCs. The source of this sequence is a man younger than 35 in good health and CMV-seronegative. The DNA of the CDR3 is TGTGCCAGCAGTCCCCTCGGGACTAGCGGTTTGAGGGGGGAGCTGTTTTTT. It codes for CASSPLGTSGLRGELFF.